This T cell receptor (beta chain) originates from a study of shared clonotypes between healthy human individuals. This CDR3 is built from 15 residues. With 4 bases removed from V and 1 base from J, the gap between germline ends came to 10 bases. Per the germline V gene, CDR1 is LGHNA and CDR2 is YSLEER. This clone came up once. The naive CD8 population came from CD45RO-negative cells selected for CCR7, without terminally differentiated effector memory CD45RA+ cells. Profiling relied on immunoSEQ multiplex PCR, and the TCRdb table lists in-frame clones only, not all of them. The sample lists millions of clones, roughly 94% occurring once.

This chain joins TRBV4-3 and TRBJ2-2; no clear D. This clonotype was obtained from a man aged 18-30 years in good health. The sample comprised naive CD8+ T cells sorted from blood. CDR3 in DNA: TGCGCCAGCAGCCCCTCCGTGGGGAACACCGGGGAGCTGTTTTTT. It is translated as CASSPSVGNTGELFF.